The 31 T cell receptor beta chains in this list originate from one sample, sequenced in a study of shared clonotypes between healthy human individuals. The data were produced by immunoSEQ multiplex PCR, yet TCRdb's version contains in-frame clones alone and is incomplete. The sample holds around 1,000,000 clones, roughly 80% seen once. Sequences were obtained from memory CD4+ T cells from PBMCs. The subset here: CD45RA-negative fraction. The receptors stem from a man younger than 35 in good health. Some clones in this sample may be carry-over from other donors' samples.

The V gene is TRBV7-2, the J gene TRBJ2-7; 14 bases align to TRBD2. The junction had 12 bases not matched to a gene; V was cut back by 4 bases and J by 13 bases. Germline-derived CDR1 and CDR2 are SGHTA and FQGNSA. The CDR3 has 15 residues. The chain's CDR3 is CASSSTGTSGSGRYF. The CDR3, as DNA: TGTGCCAGCAGCTCAACCGGGACTAGCGGGAGCGGGAGATACTTC.

The V and J genes are TRBV5-6 and TRBJ1-1; D might be TRBD1 (5 bases). This CDR3 is built from 15 residues. Germline CDR1 and CDR2: SGHDT and YYEEEE. V was pared by 4 bases and J by 0 bases, with 13 bases between. CDR3 nucleotides: TGTGCCAGCAGCGGGGGACCGATACTGAACACTGAAGCTTTCTTT. It codes for CASSGGPILNTEAFF. Full variable domain (remainder filled in from reference TRBV5-6 and TRBJ1-1): DAGVTQSPTHLIKTRGQQVTLRCSPKSGHDTVSWYQQALGQGPQFIFQYYEEEERQRGNFPDRFSGHQFPNYSSELNVNALLLGDSALYLCASSGGPILNTEAFFGQGTRLTVV.

This chain connects TRBV7-9 to TRBJ2-7; unclear D gene. Germline lookup yields CDR1 SEHNR and CDR2 FQNEAQ (reference sequence). Trimming left V 2 bases short and J 5 bases short, with 7 bases between. This CDR3 contains 12 residues. DNA of the CDR3: TGTGCCAGCAGCTTAATCTCGGACGAGCAGTACTTC. Translating it yields CASSLISDEQYF.

The J gene is TRBJ2-2, the V gene TRBV19, with 11 bases identical to TRBD1. This CDR3 has 20 residues. With 3 bases clipped from V and 6 bases from J, the junction kept 18 bases outside the gene matches. The V gene's germline CDR1 is LNHDA and CDR2 SQIVND (reference sequence). CDR3: CASSIRFLSRTGGVAGELFF. The DNA of the CDR3 is TGTGCCAGTAGTATTAGGTTTTTATCACGGACAGGGGGCGTTGCCGGGGAGCTGTTTTTT.

The chain recombines TRBV11-2 with TRBJ2-1; TRBD2 matches at 9 bases. The length of the CDR3 is 15 residues. Germline CDR1 is SGHAT and CDR2 is FQNNGV. Unmatched junction bases numbered 6, after V lost 5 bases and J lost 4 bases. The CDR3 reads CASSPRLAVYNEQFF. CDR3 DNA: TGTGCCAGCAGCCCCCGACTAGCGGTATACAATGAGCAGTTCTTC.

This sequence joins TRBV7-3 and TRBJ2-6; D gene ambiguous. The CDR3 covers 17 residues. Germline lookup yields CDR1 SGHTA and CDR2 FQGTGA. The V gene lost 7 bases and the J gene lost 0 bases, with 16 bases spanning the gap. The CDR3 region is CASTNSSSSSGANVLTF. The CDR3 DNA is TGTGCCAGCACCAATTCAAGCTCTAGCTCTGGGGCCAACGTCCTGACTTTC.

The chain has TRBV27 and TRBJ2-1, with a possible D match to TRBD2 (6 bases). The V end was cut by 6 bases, the J end by 6 bases, with 21 bases between. CDR1 and CDR2 (germline): MNHEY, SMNVEV (reference sequence). The CDR3 is 16 residues long. The CDR3: CASSPRGFLAFNEQFF. The DNA of the CDR3 is TGTGCCAGCAGCCCACGGGGGTTTTTGGCCTTCAATGAGCAGTTCTTC.

This chain joins TRBV7-2 and TRBJ2-2, with D tentatively TRBD1 (6 bases). CDR3 length equals 15 residues. Per germline, CDR1 SGHTA and CDR2 FQGNSA. The V end was cut by 10 bases, the J end by 1 base, with 16 bases between. The CDR3 DNA reads TGTGCCACCCCGAGCGGACAGCTGAACACCGGGGAGCTGTTTTTT. It is translated as CATPSGQLNTGELFF. The variable domain in full, with the rest retrieved from reference TRBV7-2 and TRBJ2-2, is GAGVSQSPSNKVTEKGKDVELRCDPISGHTALYWYRQSLGQGLEFLIYFQGNSAPDKSGLPSDRFSAERTGGSVSTLTIQRTQQEDSAVYLCATPSGQLNTGELFFGEGSRLTVL.

This chain connects TRBV5-4 to TRBJ2-3, with 9 bases matching TRBD2. The germline gives CDR1 SGHNT, CDR2 YYREEE (reference sequence). CDR3 length equals 13 residues. The CDR3 here is CAAGLAGPDTQYF. The CDR3 DNA reads TGTGCAGCGGGGCTAGCGGGACCAGATACGCAGTATTTT. The whole variable domain, filled in from reference TRBV5-4 and TRBJ2-3, reads ETGVTQSPTHLIKTRGQQVTLRCSSQSGHNTVSWYQQALGQGPQFIFQYYREEENGRGNFPPRFSGLQFPNYSSELNVNALELDDSALYLCAAGLAGPDTQYFGPGTRLTVL.

J is TRBJ2-7 and V is TRBV7-2; 11 bases fit TRBD1. The CDR3 loop spans 13 amino acids. Unmatched junction bases numbered 3, after V lost 5 bases and J lost 6 bases. In germline, CDR1 is SGHTA, CDR2 FQGNSA. CDR3 loop: CASSIGTGGEQYF. The CDR3 nucleotides are TGTGCCAGCAGCATCGGGACAGGGGGCGAGCAGTACTTC.

The chain couples TRBV5-1 to TRBJ2-1, with TRBD2 identical over 8 bases. The trim removed 6 bases at V and 7 bases at J, leaving 9 bases unmatched. The CDR3 has 14 amino acids. Germline loops: CDR1 SGHRS, CDR2 YFSETQ. The CDR3 coding sequence is TGCGCCAGCAACGAAGCGGGAGCGTTTAATGAGCAGTTCTTC. It translates to CASNEAGAFNEQFF.

The gene calls are TRBV5-1 and TRBJ2-1; TRBD2 agrees at 13 bases. Germline V CDR1 and CDR2: SGHRS, YFSETQ. Trimming removed 4 bases from V and 0 bases from J; junction bases left unmatched: 7. The CDR3 extends over 18 amino acids. The CDR3 protein is CASSLGTSGTLSYNEQFF. For the CDR3, the DNA is TGCGCCAGCAGCCTGGGGACTAGCGGGACCCTCTCCTACAATGAGCAGTTCTTC.

This clone was detected a few times. The V gene is TRBV11-2, the J gene TRBJ2-7; TRBD2 aligns across 11 bases. V lost 5 bases to trimming and J lost 6 bases; unmatched junction nucleotides: 12. There are 16 residues in the CDR3. Germline V gives CDR1 SGHAT, CDR2 FQNNGV. The CDR3 DNA reads as TGTGCCAGCAGCCCCCTGGGACTAGCGGTAGTTAGCGAGCAGTACTTC. Its protein is CASSPLGLAVVSEQYF.

The chain combines TRBV5-4 with TRBJ2-7; 8 bases fit TRBD2. The CDR3 covers 15 residues. The V and J ends lost 0 bases and 4 bases, in that order; junction bases with no gene match: 6. The germline V gene has CDR1 SGHNT and CDR2 YYREEE (reference sequence). CDR3 amino acids: CASSLVVAGLYEQYF. DNA of the CDR3: TGTGCCAGCAGCTTGGTGGTAGCGGGATTATACGAGCAGTACTTC.

In its sample, this clone was seen once. CDR3 region: CASSLRPSRSGEQYF. CDR3 DNA sequence: TGCGCCAGCAGCTTGAGGCCTAGCCGGTCGGGTGAGCAGTACTTC. V usage is TRBV5-1 and J usage is TRBJ2-7, with D maybe TRBD2 (5 bases). The germline gives CDR1 SGHRS, CDR2 YFSETQ. Trimming cost V 1 base and J 7 bases, with 18 bases left between them. This CDR3 contains 15 residues. The full variable domain, with the rest looked up from reference TRBV5-1 and TRBJ2-7, is KAGVTQTPRYLIKTRGQQVTLSCSPISGHRSVSWYQQTPGQGLQFLFEYFSETQRNKGNFPGRFSGRQFSNSRSEMNVSTLELGDSALYLCASSLRPSRSGEQYFGPGTRLTVT.

The gene calls are TRBV9 and TRBJ2-5, with D possibly being TRBD1 (6 bases). Germline V CDR1 and CDR2: SGDLS, YYNGEE. V was shortened by 2 bases and J by 2 bases, with 13 bases between the two germline ends. CDR3 length: 15 amino acids. In nucleotides, the CDR3 is TGTGCCAGCAGCGTCCTCACAGGGTTGCAAGAGACCCAGTACTTC. Translating it yields CASSVLTGLQETQYF.

The V gene is TRBV7-2, the J gene TRBJ2-5; 8 bases agree with TRBD2. This CDR3 is built from 18 residues. Looked up from germline, CDR1 is SGHTA and CDR2 is FQGNSA. Trimming removed 5 bases from V and 1 base from J; junction bases left unmatched: 15. The CDR3 bases are TGTGCCAGCAGCCCCCGACCTTCTTTCCTAGCGGGCCAAGAGACCCAGTACTTC. Residues: CASSPRPSFLAGQETQYF.

The chain carries TRBV7-6 and TRBJ1-5; D is unclear. Trimming stripped 5 bases from V and 6 bases from J, with 17 bases between. The CDR3 loop spans 15 amino acids. Per the germline V gene, CDR1 is SGHVS and CDR2 is FNYEAQ. The CDR3 sequence is CASSQGSYGGQPQHF. CDR3 in DNA: TGTGCCAGCAGCCAAGGGAGTTATGGTGGTCAGCCCCAGCATTTT.

This clone was counted once. V usage is TRBV7-2 and J usage is TRBJ1-5; maybe TRBD1 (6 bases). Per germline, CDR1 SGHTA and CDR2 FQGNSA. This CDR3 contains 16 residues. The V end was cut by 1 base, the J end by 1 base, with 11 bases between. The CDR3 loop reads CASSLGGTGSNQPQHF. In DNA form, the CDR3 reads TGTGCCAGCAGCTTAGGTGGTACAGGGAGCAATCAGCCCCAGCATTTT.

The chain couples TRBV29-1 to TRBJ1-1, with D unresolved. Germline CDR1 SQVTM, CDR2 ANQGSEA. The CDR3 spans 11 residues. V was trimmed by 4 bases and J by 4 bases, leaving 7 bases between them. DNA for the CDR3: TGCAGCGTTGCTCGGGTCACTGAAGCTTTCTTT. Residues: CSVARVTEAFF.

The chain employs TRBV4-3 and TRBJ2-1; D is unresolved. The CDR3 has 13 amino acids. Germline loops: CDR1 LGHNA, CDR2 YSLEER. Trimming took off 2 bases at V and 4 bases at J, with 6 bases between the two ends. The CDR3 sequence: CASSQSSYNEQFF. The CDR3 DNA reads as TGCGCCAGCAGCCAAAGCAGTTACAATGAGCAGTTCTTC.

The chain uses TRBV7-9 and TRBJ1-1; D is perhaps TRBD1 (5 bases). Trimming stripped 6 bases from V and 0 bases from J, with 11 bases between. Germline CDR1 and CDR2: SEHNR and FQNEAQ (reference sequence). This CDR3 has 14 amino acids. In nucleotides, the CDR3 is TGTGCCAGCAGATACAGGAACATGAACACTGAAGCTTTCTTT. It translates to CASRYRNMNTEAFF.

The chain uses TRBV19 and TRBJ2-3; a weak D match, TRBD1 (6 bases). Germline-derived CDR1 and CDR2 are LNHDA and SQIVND (reference sequence). The CDR3 is made up of 15 amino acids. V was pared by 5 bases and J by 0 bases, with 12 bases between. CDR3 region: CASSPLQGSTDTQYF. The CDR3 region has the DNA TGTGCCAGTAGTCCCCTCCAGGGGAGCACAGATACGCAGTATTTT.

The J gene is TRBJ1-1, the V gene TRBV19; 7 nucleotides align to TRBD1. From germline, CDR1 is LNHDA and CDR2 SQIVND (reference sequence). This CDR3 spans 14 amino acids. With 4 bases clipped from V and 1 base from J, the junction kept 3 bases outside the gene matches. CDR3 bases: TGTGCCAGTAGTACTTACAGGGGGAACACTGAAGCTTTCTTT. This encodes CASSTYRGNTEAFF.

This rearrangement joins TRBV27 to TRBJ2-6, with 8 nucleotides matching TRBD1. Germline V lookup: CDR1 MNHEY, CDR2 SMNVEV (reference sequence). This CDR3 has 16 amino acids. Trimming took 2 bases from V and 4 from J; bases not matched to a gene: 4. CDR3 loop: CASSLGQGLGANVLTF. The CDR3 DNA reads TGTGCCAGCAGTTTAGGACAGGGCCTCGGGGCCAACGTCCTGACTTTC.

This sequence joins TRBV9 and TRBJ2-5; 10 positions match TRBD1. Trimming cost V 1 base and J 4 bases; bases outside gene matches: 4. In germline, CDR1 is SGDLS, CDR2 YYNGEE. There are 15 residues in the CDR3. Here the CDR3 DNA reads TGTGCCAGCAGCGTAACCGGGACAGGGGTAGAGACCCAGTACTTC. Residues: CASSVTGTGVETQYF.

The chain combines TRBV21-1 with TRBJ1-1. TRBV21-1 represents a pseudogene. This CDR3 has 12 residues. The CDR3 reads CASQSYRTEAFF. The CDR3 DNA sequence: TGTGCCAGCCAAAGTTATCGCACTGAAGCTTTCTTT.

In its sample, this clone was seen a few times. This specimen includes other DNA sequences encoding the same CDR3. V is TRBV11-1 and J is TRBJ1-1; D is uncertain. CDR3 length: 13 amino acids. Trimming removed 1 base at V and 1 base at J, with 4 bases between. Looked up from germline, CDR1 is SGHAT and CDR2 is FQDESV (reference sequence). DNA for the CDR3: TGTGCCAGCAGCTTAGGGCGGAACACTGAAGCTTTCTTT. Residues: CASSLGRNTEAFF.

Points on this clone: Other DNA sequences of this sample code for an identical CDR3. The J gene is TRBJ2-7, the V gene TRBV7-2; D call uncertain. In germline, CDR1 is SGHTA, CDR2 FQGNSA. The V end was cut by 5 bases, the J end by 6 bases, with 2 bases between. The CDR3 contains 9 residues. The CDR3 DNA sequence: TGTGCCAGCAGCCTCGAGCAGTACTTC. It is translated as CASSLEQYF.

This clone was observed a few times. The chain uses TRBV30 and TRBJ1-5, with D unresolved. CDR3 length: 13 residues. Trimming removed 0 bases at V and 3 bases at J, with 6 bases between. CDR1 is GTSNPN, CDR2 SVGIG, per germline (reference sequence). The CDR3 sequence: CAWSVSFNQPQHF. The CDR3 nucleotides are TGTGCCTGGAGTGTGTCGTTCAATCAGCCCCAGCATTTT.

J is TRBJ1-1 and V is TRBV6-1; TRBD1 matches 7 bases. Germline V gene lookup returns CDR1 MNHNS and CDR2 SASEGT. The V segment lost 8 bases and the J segment 4 bases; nucleotides outside the gene matches: 10. This CDR3 region has 14 residues. The CDR3 nucleotides are TGTGCCAGCCTGGGACAGACGGGACGCACTGAAGCTTTCTTT. Its translation: CASLGQTGRTEAFF.